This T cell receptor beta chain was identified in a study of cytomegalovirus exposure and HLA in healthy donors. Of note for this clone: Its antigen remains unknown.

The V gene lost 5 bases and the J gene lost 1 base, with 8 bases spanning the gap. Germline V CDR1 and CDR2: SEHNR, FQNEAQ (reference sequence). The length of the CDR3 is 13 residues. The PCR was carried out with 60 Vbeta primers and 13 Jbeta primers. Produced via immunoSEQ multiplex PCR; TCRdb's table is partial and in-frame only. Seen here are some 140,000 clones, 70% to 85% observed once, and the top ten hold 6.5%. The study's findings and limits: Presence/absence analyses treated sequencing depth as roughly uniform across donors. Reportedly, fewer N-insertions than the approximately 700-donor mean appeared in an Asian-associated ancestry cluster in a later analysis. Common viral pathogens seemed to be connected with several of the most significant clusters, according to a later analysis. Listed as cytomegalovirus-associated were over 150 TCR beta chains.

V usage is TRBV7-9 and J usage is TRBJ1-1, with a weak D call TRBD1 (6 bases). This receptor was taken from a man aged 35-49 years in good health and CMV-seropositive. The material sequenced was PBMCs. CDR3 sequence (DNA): TGTGCCAGCAGCCGCAGGGGGAACACTGAAGCTTTCTTT. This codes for CASSRRGNTEAFF.